These 30 T cell receptor beta chains share one sample of origin, sequenced in a study of post-analysis software for immune sequencing data. No antigens are known for them. Unique molecular identifiers were present in the TCR beta cDNA libraries. TCRdb fed the PCR reads into MiXCR, producing one record per CDR3 protein. The repertoire holds a few hundred thousand distinct CDR3 sequences, with approximately 46% as singletons. Whole-study results and caveats: Patients showed TRBV5-6, TRBV5-1 and TRBV20-1 among five TRBV segments more frequent than in controls.

Specimen: blood. These receptor sequences come from a girl aged 5-17 years with multiple sclerosis.

The chain recombines TRBV6-1 with TRBJ1-5, with 7 bases that match TRBD1. J lost 3 bases, V lost 3 bases, and 5 bases had no gene match. The germline CDR1 and CDR2 sequences are MNHNS and SASEGT. CDR3 length: 15 residues. The CDR3 reads CASSDTGAYNQPQHF. The DNA of the CDR3 is TGTGCCAGCAGTGATACAGGGGCCTACAATCAGCCCCAGCATTTT.

The rearrangement uses TRBV5-1 and TRBJ2-3, with D perhaps matching TRBD2 (7 bases). Looked up from germline, CDR1 is SGHRS and CDR2 is YFSETQ. V was shortened by 2 bases and J by 4 bases, with 14 bases between the two germline ends. The CDR3 length is 15 residues. The CDR3 here is CASSFAGGGPDTQYF. The CDR3, as DNA: TGCGCCAGCAGCTTCGCGGGCGGGGGCCCAGATACGCAGTATTTT.

This chain uses TRBV6-2 or TRBV6-3 with TRBJ1-2; possibly TRBD1 for D (5 bases). V shed 2 bases and J shed 2 bases, with 6 bases lying between them. This CDR3 comprises 13 residues. Germline V gene lookup returns CDR1 MNHEY and CDR2 SVGEGT. The DNA for the CDR3 is TGTGCCAGCAGTTACAACAGGAACTATGGCTACACCTTC. Translating gives CASSYNRNYGYTF.

This clonotype was seen more than once but under ten times. The chain carries TRBV7-3 and TRBJ2-3, with 14 bases fitting TRBD2. Germline CDR1 SGHTA, CDR2 FQGTGA. With V trimmed by 3 bases and J by 4 bases, 18 bases remained unmatched. The CDR3 totals 21 residues. CDR3 bases: TGTGCCAGCAGCTTCGACCCTATTGGGGGACTAGCGGGAGTGAGCGCAGATACGCAGTATTTT. It yields the protein CASSFDPIGGLAGVSADTQYF. Looking up the rest from reference TRBV7-3 and TRBJ2-3 gives the full variable domain: GAGVSQTPSNKVTEKGKYVELRCDPISGHTALYWYRQSLGQGPEFLIYFQGTGAADDSGLPNDRFFAVRPEGSVSTLKIQRTERGDSAVYLCASSFDPIGGLAGVSADTQYFGPGTRLTVL.

This clonotype was observed a few times. The chain employs TRBV4-3 and TRBJ2-3; 9 bases are shared with TRBD1. The CDR3 runs to 17 residues. V lost 0 bases, J lost 3 bases, and 7 bases stayed unmatched. Germline V gene sequence: CDR1 LGHNA, CDR2 YSLEER. Written as DNA, the CDR3 is TGCGCCAGCAGCCAAGAGAGGACAGGGGTGGTAACAGATACGCAGTATTTT. The encoded protein is CASSQERTGVVTDTQYF.

This clonotype was seen a handful of times. The J gene is TRBJ1-1, the V gene TRBV29-1; D not certain. V was shortened by 8 bases and J by 5 bases, with 12 bases between the two germline ends. CDR3 length equals 11 residues. Germline lookup yields CDR1 SQVTM and CDR2 ANQGSEA. In nucleotides, the CDR3 is TGCAGCATCCACCGGCGAACTGAAGCTTTCTTT. Translated: CSIHRRTEAFF.

The V gene is TRBV4-2, the J gene TRBJ2-1; tentative D call: TRBD1 (5 bases). This CDR3 region has 17 residues. Per the germline V gene, CDR1 is LGHNA and CDR2 is YNFKEQ. Trimming cost V 3 bases and J 0 bases, with 15 bases left between them. CDR3 loop: CASSHQQVLSSYNEQFF. CDR3 in DNA: TGTGCCAGCAGCCACCAACAGGTGCTGAGCTCCTACAATGAGCAGTTCTTC.

This clonotype was detected only a few times. The genes are TRBV7-9 and TRBJ2-4, with 8 bases matching TRBD2. The V segment lost 5 bases and the J segment 5 bases; nucleotides outside the gene matches: 5. The CDR3 is made up of 14 amino acids. Germline CDR1 is SEHNR and CDR2 is FQNEAQ (reference sequence). The chain's CDR3 is CASSPGGEENIQYF. The CDR3 DNA reads TGTGCCAGCAGCCCGGGAGGGGAGGAAAACATTCAGTACTTC.

This sequence joins TRBV29-1 and TRBJ2-1, with D perhaps TRBD2 (5 bases). The CDR3 spans 17 residues. Trimming cost V 0 bases and J 2 bases, with 17 bases left between them. Germline assignment: CDR1 SQVTM and CDR2 ANQGSEA. Written as DNA, the CDR3 is TGCAGCGTTGAAGATCCATCGGACTGGCGAACCTACAATGAGCAGTTCTTC. Encoded protein: CSVEDPSDWRTYNEQFF.

The chain couples TRBV7-9 to TRBJ2-4; D may match TRBD1 or TRBD2 (5 bases each). The J call may be wrong; the DNA end is better matched by TRBJ2-7. This CDR3 is 13 amino acids long. Germline loops: CDR1 SEHNR, CDR2 FQNEAQ (reference sequence). CDR3 protein: CASRAGSQGEQYF. CDR3 in DNA: TGTGCCAGCAGGGCAGGGAGTCAGGGCGAGCAGTACTTC.

The chain couples TRBV28 to TRBJ1-4; 8 bases map to TRBD1. V was pared by 10 bases and J by 8 bases, with 9 bases of the junction left unmatched. The CDR3 contains 13 residues. The V gene's germline CDR1 is MDHEN and CDR2 SYDVKM. This CDR3 is CATRTGLEEKLFF. CDR3 bases: TGTGCCACCCGGACAGGGTTAGAGGAAAAACTGTTTTTT.

The V call is TRBV29-1, the J call TRBJ2-1, with 10 bases identical to TRBD2. J gave up 6 bases and V 4 bases, and 6 bases lay outside the gene matches. CDR1 is SQVTM, CDR2 ANQGSEA, per germline. This CDR3 comprises 14 residues. CDR3 region: CSVGLSGRFNEQFF. CDR3 coding DNA: TGCAGCGTTGGTCTTAGCGGGAGGTTCAATGAGCAGTTCTTC.

Only a few counts were recorded for this clonotype. The chain joins TRBV6-5 to TRBJ2-7; TRBD1 matches at 10 bases. Losses at the gene ends were 6 bases for V and 6 bases for J; bases not matched to a gene: 11. Per the germline V gene, CDR1 is MNHEY and CDR2 is SVGAGI. This CDR3 spans 15 amino acids. The CDR3 here is CASSRPGTGVGEQYF. DNA of the CDR3: TGTGCCAGCAGCCGCCCTGGGACAGGGGTTGGCGAGCAGTACTTC.

In regard to this clonotype: This may be a read error, as it is one base from a much larger clone. The V and J genes are TRBV5-1 and TRBJ2-3; 10 bases match TRBD2. Germline V gene sequence: CDR1 SGHRS, CDR2 YFSETQ. This CDR3 spans 15 amino acids. The CDR3 region has the DNA TGCGTCAGCAGCTCCGGACTAGCGGACACAGATACGCAGTATTTT. Protein: CVSSSGLADTDTQYF.

Ten or more counts support this clonotype. The chain employs TRBV29-1 and TRBJ2-5, with D perhaps matching TRBD1 or TRBD2 (5 bases each). The length of the CDR3 is 15 residues. Germline CDR1 reads SQVTM; CDR2 reads ANQGSEA. Between the trimmed V and J ends, which lost 7 bases and 2 bases, there was a span of 20 bases. Here the CDR3 DNA reads TGCAGCGCCGACGGGACGGTGGTACGACAAGAGACCCAGTACTTC. It codes for CSADGTVVRQETQYF.

This clonotype came up a few times. The chain employs TRBV20-1 and TRBJ2-3; D is undetermined. There are 11 residues in the CDR3. CDR1 and CDR2 (germline): DFQATT, SNEGSKA (reference sequence). Between the trimmed V and J ends, which lost 7 bases and 6 bases, there was a span of 11 bases. Here the CDR3 DNA reads TGCAGTGTCCCGGGCCCGGATACGCAGTATTTT. Its translation is CSVPGPDTQYF.

This clonotype was recorded a few times. V is TRBV5-1 and J is TRBJ2-7; D not certain. Germline CDR1 SGHRS, CDR2 YFSETQ. The CDR3 is 15 amino acids. With 2 bases removed from V and 0 bases from J, the gap between germline ends came to 12 bases. Written as DNA, the CDR3 is TGCGCCAGCAGCTTAGATGGAGCATACTCCTACGAGCAGTACTTC. It translates to CASSLDGAYSYEQYF.

The chain uses TRBV28 and TRBJ1-6, with 7 bases aligning to TRBD1. The V segment lost 3 bases and the J segment 7 bases; nucleotides outside the gene matches: 12. Germline V CDR1 and CDR2: MDHEN, SYDVKM. This CDR3 comprises 17 residues. The CDR3 DNA follows: TGTGCCAGCAGTTTTCCGGGACAGAGGTTGAAGAATTCACCCCTCCACTTT. It is translated as CASSFPGQRLKNSPLHF.

The rearrangement joins TRBV10-3 to TRBJ2-1; no definite D call. Germline CDR1 and CDR2: ENHRY and SYGVKD. Trimming stripped 3 bases from V and 10 bases from J, with 10 bases between. CDR3 length equals 12 residues. In nucleotides, the CDR3 is TGTGCCATCAGTGATGAGGCCTACGAGCAGTTCTTC. Translation: CAISDEAYEQFF.

The rearrangement uses TRBV3-1 and TRBJ1-2; no firm D call. V gave up 0 bases and J gave up 5 bases, with 10 bases separating them. The germline V gene has CDR1 LGHDT and CDR2 YNNKEL (reference sequence). The CDR3 consists of 14 residues. CDR3 sequence (DNA): TGTGCCAGCAGCCAAGATCGCGGAAGATATGGCTACACCTTC. It translates to CASSQDRGRYGYTF.

This chain connects TRBV5-5 to TRBJ1-1; 10 bases line up with TRBD1. Trimming removed 4 bases from V and 6 bases from J; junction bases left unmatched: 3. The germline V gene encodes CDR1 SGHKS and CDR2 YYEKEE (reference sequence). The CDR3 has 13 amino acids. CDR3 coding DNA: TGTGCCAGCAGCCGGGACAGGGGCTCTGAAGCTTTCTTT. Amino acid sequence: CASSRDRGSEAFF.

The rearrangement links TRBV20-1 to TRBJ2-5; 7 bases line up with TRBD2. The DNA end is a closer match to TRBJ2-7, so the J assignment may be wrong. Looked up from germline, CDR1 is DFQATT and CDR2 is SNEGSKA (reference sequence). The CDR3 runs to 17 residues. The CDR3, as DNA: TGCAGTGCTAGAGACCCGAGAGGCGGGAGCAATATATACGAGCAGTACTTC. This sequence encodes CSARDPRGGSNIYEQYF.

This clonotype was counted between two and nine times. The chain uses TRBV29-1 and TRBJ2-5; no reliable D call. Germline V gene sequence: CDR1 SQVTM, CDR2 ANQGSEA. The length of the CDR3 is 9 residues. The V end lost 8 bases, the J end lost 11 bases, and 12 bases lay between the germline ends. As DNA, the CDR3 is TGCAGCCCCCCGCGAGGACAGTACTTC. Translation gives CSPPRGQYF.

This chain joins TRBV5-1 and TRBJ2-3, with D possibly TRBD2 on 6 matching bases. Germline-derived CDR1 and CDR2 are SGHRS and YFSETQ. This CDR3 is built from 18 residues. The V and J ends lost 0 bases and 1 base respectively, with 18 bases between them. The CDR3 loop reads CASSLVGRRDGGTDTQYF. DNA for the CDR3: TGCGCCAGCAGCTTGGTGGGTCGGCGGGACGGGGGCACAGATACGCAGTATTTT.

This clonotype showed up just a few times. The chain is built from TRBV7-6 and TRBJ2-6, with D unresolved. V lost 0 bases and J 0 bases, leaving 12 bases between the germline ends. CDR3 length equals 18 residues. The germline gives CDR1 SGHVS, CDR2 FNYEAQ. CDR3 sequence reads: CASSLATALFSGANVLTF. The CDR3 nucleotides are TGTGCCAGCAGCTTAGCCACAGCGTTATTCTCTGGGGCCAACGTCCTGACTTTC.

In this sample, this clonotype turned up a few times. J is TRBJ2-7 and V is TRBV29-1, with TRBD1 matching 10 bases. This CDR3 has 13 amino acids. V gave up 2 bases and J gave up 5 bases; unmatched junction bases: 3. Germline lookup yields CDR1 SQVTM and CDR2 ANQGSEA. The chain's CDR3 is CSVEPGTGDEQYF. The DNA for the CDR3 is TGCAGCGTTGAACCGGGGACAGGGGACGAGCAGTACTTC.

J is TRBJ2-7 and V is TRBV7-2, with D perhaps TRBD2 (5 bases). CDR3 size: 16 residues. Germline lookup yields CDR1 SGHTA and CDR2 FQGNSA. V was trimmed by 8 bases and J by 0 bases, leaving 20 bases between them. CDR3 coding DNA: TGTGCCAGCGGCCCCCAAACCGGGATTTTCTCCTACGAGCAGTACTTC. This sequence encodes CASGPQTGIFSYEQYF.

This sequence joins TRBV7-9 and TRBJ2-1; D may be TRBD2 (6 bases). The CDR3 spans 13 residues. From germline, CDR1 is SEHNR and CDR2 FQNEAQ (reference sequence). The CDR3 DNA is TGTGCTCTAGCCGGGGGAGACTACAATGAGCAGTTCTTC. Translation: CALAGGDYNEQFF.

The gene calls are TRBV28 and TRBJ2-7; 15 nucleotides agree with TRBD2. CDR1 is MDHEN and CDR2 is SYDVKM in the germline V gene. The CDR3 spans 14 residues. The V gene end was trimmed by 10 bases and the J gene end by 4 bases; junction bases not matched to a gene: 5. In DNA form, the CDR3 reads TGTGCCACCTTTGGGACTAGCGGGAGGTACGAGCAGTACTTC. It encodes CATFGTSGRYEQYF.

This clonotype came up many times. The chain joins TRBV10-3 to TRBJ2-7, with 12 bases aligning to TRBD1. The length of the CDR3 is 15 residues. J was trimmed by 5 bases and V by 3 bases; bases with no gene match: 5. Germline V gene sequence: CDR1 ENHRY, CDR2 SYGVKD. DNA of the CDR3: TGTGCCATCAGTGACCTTGGGACAGGGGGCAACGAGCAGTACTTC. It encodes CAISDLGTGGNEQYF.